The sequence of this TCR beta chain was determined in a study of radiotherapy plus CTLA-4 blockade in lung cancer. For the study at large: About 17% of enrolled patients responded objectively, and roughly 31% had disease control. Study results and limitations: Clones of tumor-derived TCRs expanded in blood after radiotherapy plus ipilimumab.

Details on this clone: As yet, its antigen is unknown.

The CDR3 has 12 residues. The germline CDR1 and CDR2 sequences are KGHSH and LQKENI. The V and J ends lost 3 bases and 8 bases respectively, with 10 bases between them. People whose metastatic non-small-cell lung cancer was chemo-refractory got focal radiation along with CTLA-4 blockade by ipilimumab. TCRdb's table, derived via immunoSEQ multiplex PCR, lists solely in-frame clones and lacks some. The repertoire holds roughly 62,000 clones, with roughly 77% as singletons. The TCR originated in a human donor with non-small cell lung cancer who had a complete response to radiotherapy plus ipilimumab. The chain has TRBV18 and TRBJ1-2; D is unclear. The sequencing here drew on peripheral blood, taken from a patient treated with radiotherapy plus ipilimumab. This chain's CDR3 is CASSPNGEGYTF. In DNA, the CDR3 is TGTGCCAGCTCACCCAACGGGGAGGGCTACACCTTC.